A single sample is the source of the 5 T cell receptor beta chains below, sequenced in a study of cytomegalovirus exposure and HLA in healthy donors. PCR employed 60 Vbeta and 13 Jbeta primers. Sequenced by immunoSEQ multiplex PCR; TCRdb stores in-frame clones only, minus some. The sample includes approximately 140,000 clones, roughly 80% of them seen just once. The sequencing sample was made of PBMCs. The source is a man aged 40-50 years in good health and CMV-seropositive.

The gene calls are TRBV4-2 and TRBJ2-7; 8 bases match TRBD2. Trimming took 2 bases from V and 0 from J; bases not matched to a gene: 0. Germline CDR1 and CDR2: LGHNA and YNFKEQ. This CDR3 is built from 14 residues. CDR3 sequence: CASSQTSGSYEQYF. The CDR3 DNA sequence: TGTGCCAGCAGCCAAACTAGCGGCTCCTACGAGCAGTACTTC.

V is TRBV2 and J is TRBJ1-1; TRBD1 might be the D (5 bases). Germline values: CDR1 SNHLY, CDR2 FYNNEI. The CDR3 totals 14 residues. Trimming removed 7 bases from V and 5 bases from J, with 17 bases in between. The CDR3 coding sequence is TGTGCCAGCACCTTGGACACGGTAAAAACTGAAGCTTTCTTT. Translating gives CASTLDTVKTEAFF.

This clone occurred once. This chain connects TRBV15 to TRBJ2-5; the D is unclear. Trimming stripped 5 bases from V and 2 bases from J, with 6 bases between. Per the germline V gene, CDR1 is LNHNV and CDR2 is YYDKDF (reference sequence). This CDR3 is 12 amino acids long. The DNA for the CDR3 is TGTGCCACCAGCTCCCAGCAAGAGACCCAGTACTTC. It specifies CATSSQQETQYF. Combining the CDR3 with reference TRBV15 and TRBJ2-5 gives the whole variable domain DAMVIQNPRYQVTQFGKPVTLSCSQTLNHNVMYWYQQKSSQAPKLLFHYYDKDFNNEADTPDNFQSRRPNTSFCFLDIRSPGLGDTAMYLCATSSQQETQYFGPGTRLLVL.

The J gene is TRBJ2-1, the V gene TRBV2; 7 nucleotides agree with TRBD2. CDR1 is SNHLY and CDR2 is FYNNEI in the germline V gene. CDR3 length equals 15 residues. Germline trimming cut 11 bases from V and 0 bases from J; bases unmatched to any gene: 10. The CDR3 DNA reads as TGTGCCGGCACACTCGAGCGGGACTCCTACAATGAGCAGTTCTTC. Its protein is CAGTLERDSYNEQFF.

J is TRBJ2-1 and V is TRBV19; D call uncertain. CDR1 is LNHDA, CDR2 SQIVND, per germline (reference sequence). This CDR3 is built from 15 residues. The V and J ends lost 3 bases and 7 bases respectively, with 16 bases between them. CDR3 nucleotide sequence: TGTGCCAGTAGTATCTACCCACCCGTGCGGAATGAGCAGTTCTTC. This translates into CASSIYPPVRNEQFF. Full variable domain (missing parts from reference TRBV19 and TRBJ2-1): DGGITQSPKYLFRKEGQNVTLSCEQNLNHDAMYWYRQDPGQGLRLIYYSQIVNDFQKGDIAEGYSVSREKKESFPLTVTSAQKNPTAFYLCASSIYPPVRNEQFFGPGTRLTVL.